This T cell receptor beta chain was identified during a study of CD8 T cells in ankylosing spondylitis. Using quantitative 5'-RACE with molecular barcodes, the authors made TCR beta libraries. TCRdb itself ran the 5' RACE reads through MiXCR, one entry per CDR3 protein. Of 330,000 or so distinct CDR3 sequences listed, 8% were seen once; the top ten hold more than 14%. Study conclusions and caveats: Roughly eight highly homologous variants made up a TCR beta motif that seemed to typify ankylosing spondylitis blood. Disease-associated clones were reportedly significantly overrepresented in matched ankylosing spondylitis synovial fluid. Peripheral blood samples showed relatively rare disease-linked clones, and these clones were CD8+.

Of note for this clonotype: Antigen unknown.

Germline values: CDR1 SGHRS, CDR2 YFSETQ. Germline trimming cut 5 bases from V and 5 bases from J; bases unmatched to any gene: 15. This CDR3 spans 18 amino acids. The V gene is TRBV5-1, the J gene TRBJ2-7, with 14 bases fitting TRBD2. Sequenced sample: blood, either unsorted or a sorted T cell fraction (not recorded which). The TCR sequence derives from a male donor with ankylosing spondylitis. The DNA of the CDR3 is TGCGCCAGCAGTTTTAGTCCGGGACTAGCGGGAGCTTTCAACGAGCAGTACTTC. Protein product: CASSFSPGLAGAFNEQYF.